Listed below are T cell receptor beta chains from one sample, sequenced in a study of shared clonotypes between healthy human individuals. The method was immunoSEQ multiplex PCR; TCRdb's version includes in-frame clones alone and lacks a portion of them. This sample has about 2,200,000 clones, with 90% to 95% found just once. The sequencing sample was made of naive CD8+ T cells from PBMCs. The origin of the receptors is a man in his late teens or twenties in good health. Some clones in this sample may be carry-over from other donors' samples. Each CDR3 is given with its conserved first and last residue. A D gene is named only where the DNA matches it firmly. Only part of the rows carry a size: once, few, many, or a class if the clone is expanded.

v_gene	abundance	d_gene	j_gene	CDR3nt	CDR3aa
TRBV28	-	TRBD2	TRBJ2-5	TGTGCCAGCAGTCCCGGGGGAGGGGTTGGGGAAGAGACCCAGTACTTC	CASSPGGGVGEETQYF
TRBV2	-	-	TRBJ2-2	TGTGCCAGCAGTGAACGGGGGAACACCGGGGAGCTGTTTTTT	CASSERGNTGELFF
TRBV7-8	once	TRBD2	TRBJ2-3	TGTGCCAGCAGCCCAACCGGGGGGTTCTCTAGCACAGATACGCAGTATTTT	CASSPTGGFSSTDTQYF
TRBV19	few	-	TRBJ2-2	TGTGCCAGCGTAGGAGCAGGGGTCACCGGGGAGCTGTTTTTT	CASVGAGVTGELFF
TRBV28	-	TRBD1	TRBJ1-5	TGTGCCAGCAGTTTACCCGGGACAGTCTTCCTTTATAGCAATCAGCCCCAGCATTTT	CASSLPGTVFLYSNQPQHF
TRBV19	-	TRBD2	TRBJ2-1	TGTGCCAGTAGTGTGGCCTTAGCGGGAGGTGGGGTTTACAATGAGCAGTTCTTC	CASSVALAGGGVYNEQFF
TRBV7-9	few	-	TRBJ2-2	TGTGCCAGCAGCCTGAGGGGGACCGGGGAGCTGTTTTTT	CASSLRGTGELFF
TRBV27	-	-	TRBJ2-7	TGTGCCAGCAGACCCACTCCCTCAGGGGGACTTGCCTACGAGCAGTACTTC	CASRPTPSGGLAYEQYF
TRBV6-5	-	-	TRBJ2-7	TGTGCCAGCAGCCACGGTTTAAGGGTCCTCGACGAGCAGTACTTC	CASSHGLRVLDEQYF
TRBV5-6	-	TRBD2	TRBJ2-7	TGTGCCAGCAGCCCGGGGGTAGCGGGGCCCTACGAGCAGTACTTC	CASSPGVAGPYEQYF
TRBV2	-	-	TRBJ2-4	TGTGCCAGCAGTGAGGGGCCTGGTGGTTTCAACCAAAACATTCAGTACTTC	CASSEGPGGFNQNIQYF
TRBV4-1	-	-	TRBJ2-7	TGCGCCAGCAGCCCGGGTCTAGGGACCCTCTCGGGCTACGAGCAGTACTTC	CASSPGLGTLSGYEQYF
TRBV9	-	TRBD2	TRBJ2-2	TGTGCCAGCAACTCCGACGGGCGGGGGTACGGCGGGGAGCTGTTTTTT	CASNSDGRGYGGELFF
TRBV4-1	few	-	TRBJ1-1	TGCGCCAGCAGCCCCGTAGGCGTCATGAACACTGAAGCTTTCTTT	CASSPVGVMNTEAFF
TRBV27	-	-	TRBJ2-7	TGTGCCAGCAGTCCTACAGGGCTAGGATCCTACGAGCAGTACTTC	CASSPTGLGSYEQYF
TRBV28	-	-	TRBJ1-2	TGTGCCAGCAGTTTACCGACAGGCAGCTATGGCTACACCTTC	CASSLPTGSYGYTF